This TCR beta chain emerged from a study of CD8 T cells in ankylosing spondylitis. Points from the study as a whole: Blood from ankylosing spondylitis patients appeared to carry a characteristic roughly 8-variant TCR beta motif. Previous work reported some of these motif variants in the synovial fluid and blood of reactive arthritis.

As concerns this clonotype: Its antigen is not known.

V shed 0 bases and J shed 7 bases, with 14 bases lying between them. The CDR3 length is 15 residues. Germline CDR1 and CDR2: SGHRS and YFSETQ. Each TCR beta library was made by quantitative 5'-RACE that incorporated molecular barcodes. TCRdb processed the 5' RACE reads anew with MiXCR; each CDR3 protein has one entry. The data hold about 150,000 distinct CDR3 sequences, with about 7% observed a single time. Source material: blood, either unsorted or a sorted T cell fraction (not recorded which). The chain links TRBV5-1 to TRBJ2-1, with D perhaps TRBD1 or TRBD2 (5 bases each). This receptor was obtained from a female donor with ankylosing spondylitis or in good health (not recorded which). CDR3 amino acids: CASSLELGVVNEQFF. CDR3 nucleotide sequence: TGCGCCAGCAGCTTGGAATTGGGGGTGGTGAATGAGCAGTTCTTC.